The clone carrying this TCR beta chain was detected only a few times. Its antigen remains unidentified. For sequencing, patients were chosen who had shown expansion of CD8+CD57+ cells by flow cytometry. Patients had not yet gotten any therapy when their blood was taken for sampling. The template for TCR beta VDJ and CDR3 sequence profiling was genomic DNA. TCRdb used MiXCR to reprocess the reads, holding one entry per CDR3 protein. The sample shows around 290,000 distinct CDR3 sequences, 56% of them seen only once. The CDR3 spans 13 residues. Germline V CDR1 and CDR2: DFQATT, SNEGSKA (reference sequence). Trimming stripped 5 bases from V and 3 bases from J, with 14 bases between. This sample stems from a study of CD8+CD57+ T cells in acquired aplastic anemia. Across the whole study: The DNA of sorted CD4+ and CD8+ cells averaged roughly 3 ug. Study conclusions and caveats: Statistical testing detected no significant gap in CD8+ Simpson's diversity between patients and controls. Fewer than 30 shared CD8+ CDR3s appeared highly expressed within patients' immunodominant clones.

The TCR originated in a human donor with aplastic anemia. Specimen: sorted CD4+, CD8+, or CD8+CD57+ T cells (not recorded which) from PBMCs. The chain uses TRBV20-1 and TRBJ2-7, with D perhaps being TRBD1 or TRBD2 (5 bases each). The CDR3, as DNA: TGCAGTGCTCACCGGGACGCAAGCTACGAGCAGTACTTC. As protein: CSAHRDASYEQYF.